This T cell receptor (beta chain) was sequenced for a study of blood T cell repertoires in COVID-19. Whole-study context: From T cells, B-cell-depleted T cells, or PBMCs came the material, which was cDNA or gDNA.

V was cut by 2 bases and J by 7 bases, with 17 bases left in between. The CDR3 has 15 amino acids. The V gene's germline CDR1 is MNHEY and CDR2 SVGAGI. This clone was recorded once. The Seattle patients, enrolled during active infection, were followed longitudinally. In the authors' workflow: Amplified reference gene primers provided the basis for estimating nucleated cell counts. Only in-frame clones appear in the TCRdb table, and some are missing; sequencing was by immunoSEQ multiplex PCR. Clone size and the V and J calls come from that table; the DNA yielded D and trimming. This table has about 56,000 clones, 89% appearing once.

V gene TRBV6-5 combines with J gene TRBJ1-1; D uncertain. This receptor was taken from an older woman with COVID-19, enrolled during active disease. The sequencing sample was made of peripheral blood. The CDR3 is CASSYAMREQGEAFF. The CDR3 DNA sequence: TGTGCCAGCAGTTACGCCATGAGGGAGCAAGGTGAAGCTTTCTTT.